This T cell receptor beta chain was sequenced in a study of T cell changes during pregnancy in multiple sclerosis. Germline CDR1 is MDHEN and CDR2 is SYDVKM. V lost 6 bases, J lost 0 bases, and 4 bases stayed unmatched. CDR3 length: 14 amino acids. Sequencing was performed with immunoSEQ multiplex PCR; in TCRdb, only in-frame clones are kept and a portion is missing. The table lists under 80,000 clones, more than 90% of them singletons. The TCR originated in a female donor in good health, enrolled as a control in a pregnancy study. The chain employs TRBV28 and TRBJ2-7; 8 bases align to TRBD1. This specimen was peripheral blood, taken after pregnancy. DNA of the CDR3: TGTGCCAGCAGGGGACAGGTCCGCTCCTACGAGCAGTACTTC. Residues: CASRGQVRSYEQYF.